The 3 T cell receptor beta chains in this list originate from one sample, sequenced in a study of cytomegalovirus exposure and HLA in healthy donors. PCR amplification relied on 60 Vbeta primers (plus 13 Jbeta primers). Repertoires were generated with immunoSEQ multiplex PCR, while TCRdb's copy carries only in-frame clones and drops some. The repertoire holds around 130,000 clones, around 77% seen once, with around 5.5% in the top ten. The sequencing input was PBMCs. These receptors were obtained from a young man in good health and CMV-seropositive.

The chain recombines TRBV19 with TRBJ1-1; 8 nucleotides align to TRBD1. The CDR3 totals 14 residues. V trimming: 4 bases; J trimming: 0 bases; junction bases outside the gene matches: 1. Germline loops: CDR1 LNHDA, CDR2 SQIVND (reference sequence). CDR3 sequence: CASSTTGVNTEAFF. The CDR3, as DNA: TGTGCCAGTAGTACGACAGGGGTGAACACTGAAGCTTTCTTT. The whole variable domain, filled in from reference TRBV19 and TRBJ1-1, reads DGGITQSPKYLFRKEGQNVTLSCEQNLNHDAMYWYRQDPGQGLRLIYYSQIVNDFQKGDIAEGYSVSREKKESFPLTVTSAQKNPTAFYLCASSTTGVNTEAFFGQGTRLTVV.

The DNA of the CDR3 is TGTGCCAGCAGTGTCGTAGCTTACGAGCAGTACTTC. It codes for CASSVVAYEQYF. This chain connects TRBV25-1 to TRBJ2-7; D is unclear. There are 12 residues in the CDR3. V was clipped by 4 bases and J by 4 bases, with 8 bases between them. The germline V gene encodes CDR1 MGHDK and CDR2 SYGVNS.

This chain joins TRBV5-4 and TRBJ2-3; TRBD2 matches at 8 bases. The V gene end was trimmed by 2 bases and the J gene end by 2 bases; junction bases not matched to a gene: 7. CDR1 and CDR2 (germline): SGHNT, YYREEE (reference sequence). The CDR3 loop spans 16 amino acids. The CDR3 DNA reads TGTGCCAGCAGCTTTGCGGGGGGCCTTGACACAGATACGCAGTATTTT. It yields the protein CASSFAGGLDTDTQYF.